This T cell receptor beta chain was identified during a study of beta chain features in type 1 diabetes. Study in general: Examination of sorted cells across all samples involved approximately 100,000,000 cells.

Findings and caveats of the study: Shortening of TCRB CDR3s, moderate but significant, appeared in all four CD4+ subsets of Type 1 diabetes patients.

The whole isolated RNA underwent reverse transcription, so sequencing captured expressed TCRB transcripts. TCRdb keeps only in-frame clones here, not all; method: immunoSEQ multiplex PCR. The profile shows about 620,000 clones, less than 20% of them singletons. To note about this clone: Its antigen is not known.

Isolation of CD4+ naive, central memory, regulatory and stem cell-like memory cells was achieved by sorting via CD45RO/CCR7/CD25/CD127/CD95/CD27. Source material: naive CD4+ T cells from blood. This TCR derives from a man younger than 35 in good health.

The CDR3 sequence: CASSREMTSASYNEQFF. CDR3 sequence (DNA): TGTGCCAGCAGCCGGGAGATGACTAGCGCCTCCTACAATGAGCAGTTCTTC. The gene calls are TRBV4-2 and TRBJ2-1, with 8 positions matching TRBD2. The CDR3 covers 17 residues. V was pared by 4 bases and J by 0 bases, with 8 bases of the junction left unmatched. Germline values: CDR1 LGHNA, CDR2 YNFKEQ.